This passage covers 32 T cell receptor beta chains from one sample sequenced in a study of T cell repertoires in cytomegalovirus infection. TCRdb fed the reads into MiXCR, producing one record per CDR3 protein. This sample has hundreds of thousands of distinct CDR3 sequences, with 15% to 20% found just once. The sample taken for sequencing was PBMCs. These receptors all stem from a human donor in good health (CMV status not recorded). Some clones in this sample may be carry-over from other donors' samples.

V and J are TRBV6-5 and TRBJ2-1; possible D gene TRBD2, 5 bases. Germline CDR1 reads MNHEY; CDR2 reads SVGAGI. This CDR3 has 15 amino acids. The V and J ends lost 5 bases and 6 bases respectively, with 17 bases between them. The CDR3 DNA reads as TGTGCCAGCAGTAGAGGGAGCAACCTAGGCAATGAGCAGTTCTTC. This gives the protein CASSRGSNLGNEQFF.

This clonotype was observed at least ten times. J is TRBJ2-5 and V is TRBV6-2 or TRBV6-3; D is ambiguous. There are 11 residues in the CDR3. V lost 10 bases and J lost 5, with 11 bases in between. Germline CDR1 reads MNHEY; CDR2 reads SVGEGT. The CDR3 region is CATQLSETQYF. The CDR3 region has the DNA TGTGCCACCCAGCTATCGGAGACCCAGTACTTC.

The chain has TRBV10-3 and TRBJ2-7; 8 bases line up with TRBD1. The CDR3 length is 14 residues. V dropped 5 bases and J dropped 3; count of bases not matched to a gene: 6. Germline V gene sequence: CDR1 ENHRY, CDR2 SYGVKD. CDR3 region: CAISHSGTGYEQYF. For the CDR3, the DNA is TGTGCCATCAGTCATTCCGGGACAGGCTACGAGCAGTACTTC.

This clonotype appeared a few times. The V call is TRBV7-9, the J call TRBJ1-1; 7 bases fit TRBD1. The CDR3 is 15 amino acids. Germline V CDR1 and CDR2: SEHNR, FQNEAQ (reference sequence). The ends lost 5 bases at V and 0 bases at J; junction bases unmatched: 6. The CDR3 sequence is CASSPFGTVNTEAFF. The DNA of the CDR3 is TGTGCCAGCAGCCCCTTCGGGACAGTGAACACTGAAGCTTTCTTT.

Ten or more counts support this clonotype. The chain is built from TRBV12-3 or TRBV12-4 and TRBJ1-2, with TRBD1 as a possible D gene (6 bases). V lost 1 base to trimming and J lost 4 bases, with 16 bases between them. The CDR3 contains 16 residues. CDR3 nucleotide sequence: TGTGCCAGCAGTTTAGATGGACACAGGGTAGCCTATGGCTACACCTTC. Translation gives CASSLDGHRVAYGYTF.

CDR3 bases: TGTGCCAGCAGCCCGGGGGGGCCTAATGAAAAACTGTTTTTT. Translated, it gives CASSPGGPNEKLFF. V is TRBV11-2 and J is TRBJ1-4; TRBD1 is a possible D gene (6 bases). Germline V lookup: CDR1 SGHAT, CDR2 FQNNGV. The germline V and J ends were trimmed by 5 bases and 3 bases, with 10 bases remaining between them. The CDR3 is 14 residues long.

The V call is TRBV7-2, the J call TRBJ2-5, with TRBD2 identical over 8 bases. CDR1 and CDR2 (germline): SGHTA, FQGNSA. The CDR3 totals 16 residues. The V gene end was trimmed by 0 bases and the J gene end by 2 bases; junction bases not matched to a gene: 5. CDR3 residues: CASSLAKLAVQETQYF. The DNA of the CDR3 is TGTGCCAGCAGCTTAGCAAAACTAGCGGTACAAGAGACCCAGTACTTC.

The rearrangement uses TRBV7-2 and TRBJ2-3; a weak D match, TRBD2 (6 bases). V was cut by 6 bases and J by 6 bases, with 19 bases left in between. CDR1 is SGHTA, CDR2 FQGNSA, per germline. This CDR3 region has 15 residues. CDR3 coding DNA: TGTGCCAGCAGTCGGACCGGGACTTTAATGGATACGCAGTATTTT. This sequence encodes CASSRTGTLMDTQYF.

The V call is TRBV5-6, the J call TRBJ1-6; 9 bases map to TRBD1. Trimming took 4 bases from V and 6 from J; bases not matched to a gene: 2. The CDR3 is made up of 14 amino acids. Germline V gene lookup returns CDR1 SGHDT and CDR2 YYEEEE. Here the CDR3 reads CASSTGQGNSPLHF. CDR3 in DNA: TGTGCCAGCAGCACGGGACAGGGTAATTCACCCCTCCACTTT.

This CDR3 is CSASKTSGMYQETQYF. CDR3 sequence (DNA): TGCAGTGCTTCCAAGACTAGCGGGATGTACCAAGAGACCCAGTACTTC. J is TRBJ2-5 and V is TRBV20-1; 11 bases line up with TRBD2. The V gene end was trimmed by 5 bases and the J gene end by 0 bases; junction bases not matched to a gene: 8. Per germline, CDR1 DFQATT and CDR2 SNEGSKA (reference sequence). This CDR3 contains 16 residues.

This clonotype was recorded many times. The V gene is TRBV27, the J gene TRBJ2-3; no reliable D call. CDR1 MNHEY and CDR2 SMNVEV come from the germline V gene (reference sequence). V lost 6 bases to trimming and J lost 2 bases, with 9 bases between them. The CDR3 runs 13 residues. The CDR3 region is CASRSYSTDTQYF. Here the CDR3 DNA reads TGTGCCAGCAGAAGCTACTCCACAGATACGCAGTATTTT.

This clonotype came up a few times. J is TRBJ1-1 and V is TRBV19; 7 bases match TRBD1. The ends lost 9 bases at V and 11 bases at J; junction bases unmatched: 15. CDR1 LNHDA and CDR2 SQIVND come from the germline V gene (reference sequence). CDR3 length: 13 residues. In DNA, the CDR3 is TGTGCCAGCCGCGACCCTGACAGGGTGGGTGCTTTCTTT. This gives the protein CASRDPDRVGAFF. Drawing the rest from reference TRBV19 and TRBJ1-1, the complete variable domain is DGGITQSPKYLFRKEGQNVTLSCEQNLNHDAMYWYRQDPGQGLRLIYYSQIVNDFQKGDIAEGYSVSREKKESFPLTVTSAQKNPTAFYLCASRDPDRVGAFFGQGTRLTVV.

The rearrangement links TRBV5-5 to TRBJ1-2, with D uncertain. Germline CDR1 and CDR2: SGHKS and YYEKEE (reference sequence). The CDR3 totals 12 residues. Trimming left V 0 bases short and J 6 bases short, with 6 bases between. DNA of the CDR3: TGTGCCAGCAGCTTGGTACGGGATGGCTACACCTTC. It is translated as CASSLVRDGYTF.

This chain uses TRBV12-3 or TRBV12-4 with TRBJ1-1; 10 bases are shared with TRBD1. The length of the CDR3 is 14 residues. V lost 4 bases, J lost 5 bases, and 4 bases stayed unmatched. CDR3 amino acids: CASSSGQGWTEAFF. Written as DNA, the CDR3 is TGTGCCAGCAGTTCGGGACAGGGGTGGACTGAAGCTTTCTTT.

This clonotype has a handful of counts. This chain uses TRBV29-1 with TRBJ1-2; possible D gene TRBD1, 6 bases. V lost 0 bases and J lost 8, with 13 bases in between. CDR1 and CDR2 from the germline V gene are SQVTM and ANQGSEA. The length of the CDR3 is 13 residues. The CDR3, as DNA: TGCAGCGTTGAAGAATACAGGGTATACGGCTACACCTTC. Residues: CSVEEYRVYGYTF.

A word on this clonotype: This clone may be a read error of a much larger clone one base away. The V and J genes are TRBV7-4 and TRBJ1-4; possible D gene TRBD1, 5 bases. The CDR3 contains 12 residues. V was clipped by 8 bases and J by 11 bases, with 15 bases between them. CDR1 is SGHVT and CDR2 is SQSDAQ in the germline V gene. The CDR3 sequence: CASGRTISKLFF. The CDR3 DNA reads TGTGCCAGCGGCCGGACAATCAGCAAACTGTTTTTT.

This rearrangement joins TRBV20-1 to TRBJ2-5, with TRBD2 matching over 7 bases. Per the germline V gene, CDR1 is DFQATT and CDR2 is SNEGSKA (reference sequence). V lost 3 bases and J lost 3; bases outside the gene matches: 4. The CDR3 runs to 13 residues. The CDR3 spells CSARFAGEETQYF. Written as DNA, the CDR3 is TGCAGTGCTAGGTTTGCGGGAGAAGAGACCCAGTACTTC.

This clonotype showed up many times. The CDR3 DNA reads as TGTGCCAGCAGCCGAGGGGGGCGGTTTCCAGCAAACTACGAGCAGTACTTC. This encodes CASSRGGRFPANYEQYF. V gene TRBV7-8 combines with J gene TRBJ2-7; TRBD1 or TRBD2 may be the D gene (6 bases each). CDR3 length equals 17 residues. Looked up from germline, CDR1 is SGHVS and CDR2 is FQNEAQ. The germline V and J ends were trimmed by 5 bases and 3 bases, with 23 bases remaining between them.

This chain uses TRBV24-1 with TRBJ2-3, with 12 bases that match TRBD2. Germline V gene data show CDR1 as KGHDR and CDR2 as SFDVKD. The trim removed 7 bases at V and 3 bases at J, leaving 7 bases unmatched. CDR3 size: 16 residues. In DNA form, the CDR3 reads TGTGCCACCAGCCGGACTAGCGGGAAAAGAACAGATACGCAGTATTTT. Its protein product is CATSRTSGKRTDTQYF.

This clonotype was counted between two and nine times. The genes are TRBV30 and TRBJ2-3; perhaps TRBD1 as D (6 bases). V lost 2 bases and J 2 bases, leaving 17 bases between the germline ends. Per germline, CDR1 GTSNPN and CDR2 SVGIG (reference sequence). CDR3 length equals 16 residues. For the CDR3, the DNA is TGTGCCTGGAGTAATTCGGACAGAGCACCCACAGATACGCAGTATTTT. It codes for CAWSNSDRAPTDTQYF.

This clonotype was detected many times. The V call is TRBV6-2 or TRBV6-3, the J call TRBJ1-1; D gene unclear. Germline assignment: CDR1 MNHEY and CDR2 SVGEGT. V was trimmed by 6 bases and J by 2 bases, leaving 16 bases between them. The CDR3 consists of 15 residues. The CDR3 DNA follows: TGTGCCAGCAGCCGTGGCGATTGGACTAACACTGAAGCTTTCTTT. Its protein product is CASSRGDWTNTEAFF.

This clonotype came up many times. The chain is built from TRBV7-2 and TRBJ1-5, with 8 bases fitting TRBD1. Germline-derived CDR1 and CDR2 are SGHTA and FQGNSA. The CDR3 loop spans 15 amino acids. The J segment lost 7 bases and the V segment lost 5 bases, leaving 10 bases of the junction unmatched. CDR3 in amino acids: CASSAGGYRGQPQHF. Here the CDR3 DNA reads TGTGCCAGCAGCGCAGGGGGCTACAGGGGACAGCCCCAGCATTTT.

This clonotype turned up a few times. This chain joins TRBV5-4 and TRBJ2-1; 10 bases map to TRBD2. There are 16 residues in the CDR3. Germline-derived CDR1 and CDR2 are SGHNT and YYREEE (reference sequence). After removal of 1 base from V and 8 bases from J, the junction contained 9 bases not matched to a gene. CDR3 DNA: TGTGCCAGCAGCTTGACTAGCGGGATAGTTGGGGATGAGCAGTTCTTC. This encodes CASSLTSGIVGDEQFF.

This clonotype was seen more than once but under ten times. The J gene is TRBJ1-5, the V gene TRBV19; no reliable D call. Trimming left V 8 bases short and J 0 bases short, with 11 bases between. The CDR3 is made up of 14 amino acids. In germline, CDR1 is LNHDA, CDR2 SQIVND (reference sequence). The CDR3 reads CASQTAGSNQPQHF. The CDR3 DNA reads as TGTGCCAGTCAGACGGCGGGTAGCAATCAGCCCCAGCATTTT.

The V gene is TRBV7-8, the J gene TRBJ1-2; 7 nucleotides match TRBD1. Losses at the gene ends were 7 bases for V and 3 bases for J; bases not matched to a gene: 17. The CDR3 covers 17 residues. CDR1 is SGHVS, CDR2 FQNEAQ, per germline. CDR3 protein: CASNSTGQAVYYYGYTF. CDR3 DNA: TGTGCCAGCAACTCCACCGGACAGGCGGTATACTACTATGGCTACACCTTC.

This clonotype has only a few counts. The gene calls are TRBV7-2 and TRBJ2-5, with 10 nucleotides matching TRBD2. Germline CDR1 and CDR2: SGHTA and FQGNSA. The J segment lost 1 base and the V segment lost 5 bases, leaving 10 bases of the junction unmatched. The CDR3 loop spans 17 amino acids. The CDR3 reads CASSQRGAGGPQETQYF. CDR3 DNA: TGTGCCAGCAGCCAAAGGGGAGCGGGGGGGCCCCAAGAGACCCAGTACTTC.

This clonotype was seen repeatedly, ten times or more. The CDR3 sequence is CASSTGLAGGNEQFF. The CDR3 coding sequence is TGTGCCAGCAGCACCGGACTAGCGGGGGGCAATGAGCAGTTCTTC. The gene calls are TRBV7-6 and TRBJ2-1, with 14 bases fitting TRBD2. This CDR3 is built from 15 residues. Germline trimming cut 5 bases from V and 6 bases from J; bases unmatched to any gene: 3. Per germline, CDR1 SGHVS and CDR2 FNYEAQ.

This sequence joins TRBV2 and TRBJ2-3; D may be TRBD1 (5 bases). Trimming cost V 4 bases and J 2 bases, with 10 bases left between them. The CDR3 has 14 amino acids. CDR1 SNHLY and CDR2 FYNNEI come from the germline V gene. CDR3 sequence: CASSGGLSTDTQYF. DNA of the CDR3: TGTGCCAGCAGTGGGGGCCTGTCCACAGATACGCAGTATTTT.

CDR3 region: CASSPATTSGGSDTQYF. The DNA for the CDR3 is TGCGCCAGCAGCCCAGCCACCACTAGCGGGGGTTCAGATACGCAGTATTTT. The V gene is TRBV4-1, the J gene TRBJ2-3; 11 bases agree with TRBD2. The CDR3 has 17 residues. V shed 4 bases, J shed 4 bases, and the junction held 10 bases outside the gene matches. The germline gives CDR1 MGHRA, CDR2 YSYEKL.

This clonotype was observed many times. This chain links TRBV7-2 with TRBJ1-2; a weak D match, TRBD1 (6 bases). Trimming shortened V by 7 bases and J by 4 bases, and 16 bases separated the two germline ends. The germline gives CDR1 SGHTA, CDR2 FQGNSA. The CDR3 consists of 14 residues. The CDR3 nucleotides read TGTGCCAGCACTGAGAGGGGGGCCCCCTATGGCTACACCTTC. Protein: CASTERGAPYGYTF.

This clonotype was seen ten or more times. The chain recombines TRBV7-6 with TRBJ2-3; 10 nucleotides align to TRBD2. The V and J ends lost 5 bases and 7 bases, in that order; junction bases with no gene match: 9. Germline lookup yields CDR1 SGHVS and CDR2 FNYEAQ. CDR3 length: 15 amino acids. The DNA for the CDR3 is TGTGCCAGCAGCCTGAGCGGGGGGGCGATGAATACGCAGTATTTT. This sequence encodes CASSLSGGAMNTQYF.

The gene calls are TRBV10-3 and TRBJ2-3; TRBD2 matches 7 bases. V lost 6 bases and J lost 4; bases outside the gene matches: 7. Germline V gives CDR1 ENHRY, CDR2 SYGVKD. CDR3 length: 14 amino acids. In DNA, the CDR3 is TGTGCCATCAGATCGGGGAGGGAGGCAGATACGCAGTATTTT. Translated, it gives CAIRSGREADTQYF.